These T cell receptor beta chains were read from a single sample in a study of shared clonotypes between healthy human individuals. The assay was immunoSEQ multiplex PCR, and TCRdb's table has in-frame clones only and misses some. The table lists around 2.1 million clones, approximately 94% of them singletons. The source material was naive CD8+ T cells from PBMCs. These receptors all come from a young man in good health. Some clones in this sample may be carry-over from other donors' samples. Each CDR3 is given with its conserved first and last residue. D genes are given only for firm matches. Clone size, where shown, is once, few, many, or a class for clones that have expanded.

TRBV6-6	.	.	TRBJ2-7	CASSGDSPPYEQYF	TGTGCCAGCAGTGGGGACTCGCCACCCTACGAGCAGTACTTC
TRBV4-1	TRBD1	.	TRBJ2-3	CAGAWGTGSSDTQYF	TGCGCCGGAGCTTGGGGGACAGGGTCCTCAGATACGCAGTATTTT
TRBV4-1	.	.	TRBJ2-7	CASSPQGEGAYEQYF	TGCGCCAGCAGCCCGCAGGGGGAGGGGGCATACGAGCAGTACTTC
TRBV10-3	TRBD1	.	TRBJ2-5	CAISPKDRLQETQYF	TGTGCCATCAGTCCAAAGGACAGGCTCCAAGAGACCCAGTACTTC
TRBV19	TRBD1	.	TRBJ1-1	CASRGQGSWAFF	TGTGCCAGTCGTGGACAGGGGAGTTGGGCTTTCTTT
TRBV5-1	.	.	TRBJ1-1	CASSLGAGRSSNTEAFF	TGCGCCAGCAGCTTGGGCGCAGGGCGGAGTAGTAACACTGAAGCTTTCTTT
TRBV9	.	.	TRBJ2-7	CASSPRGLPIYEQYF	TGTGCCAGCAGCCCCCGGGGACTGCCCATCTACGAGCAGTACTTC
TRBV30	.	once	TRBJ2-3	CAWSLTGLGTDTQYF	TGTGCCTGGAGTCTGACAGGACTGGGCACAGATACGCAGTATTTT
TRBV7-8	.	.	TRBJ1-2	CASSIPDTPRDGYTF	TGTGCCAGCAGCATACCGGACACCCCGAGGGATGGCTACACCTTC
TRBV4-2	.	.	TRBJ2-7	CASSQGGDEQYF	TGTGCCAGCAGCCAAGGCGGAGACGAGCAGTACTTC
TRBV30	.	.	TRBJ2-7	CAWSHGTGFYEQYF	TGTGCCTGGAGTCACGGGACGGGGTTTTACGAGCAGTACTTC
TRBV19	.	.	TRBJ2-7	CASSPGQGWLAGNYEQYF	TGTGCCAGTAGCCCGGGACAGGGATGGCTAGCGGGGAACTACGAGCAGTACTTC
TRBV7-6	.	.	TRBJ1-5	CASSPFRGGPVNNQPQHF	TGTGCCAGCAGCCCCTTTAGGGGGGGACCGGTGAACAATCAGCCCCAGCATTTT
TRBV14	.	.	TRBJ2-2	CASRKTGELFF	TGTGCCAGCAGGAAAACCGGGGAGCTGTTTTTT
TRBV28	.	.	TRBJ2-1	CASSLPVPGTGRSGSTDEQFF	TGTGCCAGCAGTTTACCGGTTCCTGGGACAGGACGTAGCGGGAGCACGGATGAGCAGTTCTTC
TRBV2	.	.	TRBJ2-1	CASIGPHYNEQFF	TGTGCCAGCATCGGACCACACTACAATGAGCAGTTCTTC
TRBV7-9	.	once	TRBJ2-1	CASSLGRGMDEQFF	TGTGCCAGCAGCTTGGGGCGGGGAATGGATGAGCAGTTCTTC
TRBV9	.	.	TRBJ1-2	CASSVGVSANYGYTF	TGTGCCAGCAGCGTAGGGGTCAGTGCTAACTATGGCTACACCTTC
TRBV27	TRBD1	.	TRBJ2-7	CASSRRTGGYEQYF	TGTGCCAGCAGTCGCCGGACAGGGGGCTACGAGCAGTACTTC
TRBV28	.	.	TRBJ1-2	CASSLKGSSGFRYGYTF	TGTGCCAGCAGTTTAAAGGGGAGTTCGGGCTTCCGCTATGGCTACACCTTC
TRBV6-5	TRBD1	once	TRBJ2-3	CASSYETGGSDTQYF	TGTGCCAGCAGTTACGAAACAGGGGGCTCAGATACGCAGTATTTT
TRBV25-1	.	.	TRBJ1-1	CASSGGRGTEAFF	TGTGCCAGCAGTGGGGGCAGGGGCACTGAAGCTTTCTTT